This T cell receptor beta chain stems from a study of control samples from healthy donors and cancer patients. TCRdb's copy holds only in-frame clones and misses some; the assay was immunoSEQ multiplex PCR. The table has tens of thousands of clones, around 80% seen once. The CDR3 has 14 residues. J was trimmed by 5 bases and V by 7 bases; bases with no gene match: 8. CDR1 and CDR2 (germline): SNHLY, FYNNEI. The material sequenced was PBMCs. The V call is TRBV2, the J call TRBJ1-1; 9 bases map to TRBD1. The TCR comes from a man between 60 and 75 years old with head and neck cancer. CDR3 sequence (DNA): TGTGCCAGCACCACGACAGGGGGATGGACTGAAGCTTTCTTT. Residues: CASTTTGGWTEAFF.